The next 14 T cell receptor beta chains were all read from a single sample in a study of blood T cell repertoires in COVID-19. TCRdb's table, derived via immunoSEQ multiplex PCR, lists solely in-frame clones and lacks some. Of 65,000 to 75,000 clones in the sample, approximately 89% are singletons; the top ten hold around 4.9%. Material: peripheral blood. These receptors all stem from a woman aged 50 to 65 with active COVID-19.

There are a few counts of this clone. V is TRBV18 and J is TRBJ2-2; TRBD1 aligns across 8 bases. The CDR3 extends over 17 amino acids. The J segment lost 5 bases and the V segment lost 3 bases, leaving 11 bases of the junction unmatched. CDR1 KGHSH and CDR2 LQKENI come from the germline V gene. Here the CDR3 DNA reads TGTGCCAGCTCACCTTCCTGGACAGGGCCGCGGACCGGGGAGCTGTTTTTT. Translating it yields CASSPSWTGPRTGELFF. Complete variable domain (other parts from reference TRBV18 and TRBJ2-2): NAGVMQNPRHLVRRRGQEARLRCSPMKGHSHVYWYRQLPEEGLKFMVYLQKENIIDESGMPKERFSAEFPKEGPSILRIQQVVRGDSAAYFCASSPSWTGPRTGELFFGEGSRLTVL.

The V gene is TRBV5-1, the J gene TRBJ2-1; the match to TRBD1 covers 7 bases. Per germline, CDR1 SGHRS and CDR2 YFSETQ. The CDR3 has 14 residues. Trimming cost V 5 bases and J 2 bases; bases outside gene matches: 4. The CDR3 DNA reads TGCGCCAGCAGGTCGGGACAGACCTACAATGAGCAGTTCTTC. Amino acids: CASRSGQTYNEQFF.

This clone has more than one count but fewer than ten. This chain uses TRBV10-1 with TRBJ1-3; D remains unclear. Germline-derived CDR1 and CDR2 are WNHNN and SYGVQD (reference sequence). V lost 3 bases to trimming and J lost 0 bases, with 9 bases between them. The CDR3 contains 15 residues. The CDR3 coding sequence is TGCGCCAGCAGTGATGGCGGAGACTCTGGAAACACCATATATTTT. This gives the protein CASSDGGDSGNTIYF.

This chain uses TRBV18 with TRBJ1-4; D not certain. The CDR3 extends over 15 amino acids. CDR1 is KGHSH and CDR2 is LQKENI in the germline V gene. Between the trimmed V and J ends, which lost 4 bases and 0 bases, there was a span of 9 bases. CDR3 DNA: TGTGCCAGCTCACTCAGCGTTTCAACTAATGAAAAACTGTTTTTT. It codes for CASSLSVSTNEKLFF.

V gene TRBV5-4 combines with J gene TRBJ1-1, with a possible D match to TRBD1 (5 bases). This CDR3 has 13 amino acids. Between the trimmed V and J ends, which lost 1 base and 5 bases, there was a span of 9 bases. Germline V gene data show CDR1 as SGHNT and CDR2 as YYREEE (reference sequence). The CDR3 DNA reads as TGTGCCAGCAGCTTGCAGGGAGGGACTGAAGCTTTCTTT. It is translated as CASSLQGGTEAFF.

The CDR3 DNA is TGCAGCGTCAGGGAGGTTGCCTATGGCTACACCTTC. Amino acid sequence: CSVREVAYGYTF. The gene calls are TRBV29-1 and TRBJ1-2, with a possible D match to TRBD1 (5 bases). The V gene lost 6 bases and the J gene lost 4 bases, with 12 bases spanning the gap. The CDR3 contains 12 residues. CDR1 and CDR2 from the germline V gene are SQVTM and ANQGSEA.

The rearrangement links TRBV2 to TRBJ1-2; the D is unclear. The CDR3 sequence is 12 residues long. The germline gives CDR1 SNHLY, CDR2 FYNNEI. V was shortened by 3 bases and J by 7 bases, with 9 bases between the two germline ends. This CDR3 reads CASSDEGFGYTF. The CDR3 DNA sequence: TGTGCCAGCAGTGACGAGGGTTTTGGCTACACCTTC.

The chain couples TRBV6-5 to TRBJ2-5, with D uncertain. Trimming pared 1 base from V and 2 bases from J, leaving 8 bases between. In germline, CDR1 is MNHEY, CDR2 SVGAGI. The CDR3 is 14 amino acids. CDR3 loop: CASSYYSSQETQYF. The CDR3 bases are TGTGCCAGCAGTTACTACAGCAGTCAAGAGACCCAGTACTTC.

This clone was recorded only once. This chain connects TRBV5-8 to TRBJ2-3; 8 positions match TRBD1. CDR1 and CDR2 (germline): SGHTS, YDEGEE. CDR3 length: 17 amino acids. The J segment lost 4 bases and the V segment lost 2 bases, leaving 12 bases of the junction unmatched. The CDR3 is CASSFGRDRTLADTQYF. The DNA for the CDR3 is TGTGCCAGCAGCTTCGGCAGGGACAGGACTCTAGCAGATACGCAGTATTTT.

The chain links TRBV6-5 to TRBJ2-5; D possibly corresponds to TRBD2 (6 bases). Trimming took 0 bases from V and 5 from J, leaving 16 bases between them. The CDR3 is made up of 16 amino acids. The germline V gene has CDR1 MNHEY and CDR2 SVGAGI. CDR3 region: CASSYSRAHGGETQYF. In nucleotides, the CDR3 is TGTGCCAGCAGTTACTCCCGGGCCCACGGAGGGGAGACCCAGTACTTC.

The J gene is TRBJ2-3, the V gene TRBV5-1, with 9 bases fitting TRBD2. There are 16 residues in the CDR3. Looked up from germline, CDR1 is SGHRS and CDR2 is YFSETQ. Trimming at V came to 3 bases and at J to 4 bases, leaving 9 bases not matched to a gene. Here the CDR3 reads CASSSQREARSDTQYF. DNA for the CDR3: TGCGCCAGCAGCTCCCAGCGGGAGGCGCGGTCAGATACGCAGTATTTT. Drawing the rest from reference TRBV5-1 and TRBJ2-3, the complete variable domain is KAGVTQTPRYLIKTRGQQVTLSCSPISGHRSVSWYQQTPGQGLQFLFEYFSETQRNKGNFPGRFSGRQFSNSRSEMNVSTLELGDSALYLCASSSQREARSDTQYFGPGTRLTVL.

This chain uses TRBV19 with TRBJ2-2, with 8 bases lining up with TRBD1. Germline CDR1 and CDR2: LNHDA and SQIVND (reference sequence). CDR3 length equals 15 residues. V lost 4 bases, J lost 6 bases, and 7 bases stayed unmatched. DNA for the CDR3: TGTGCCAGTAGTAATGGGCAGGGGGCTCCCGGGGAGCTGTTTTTT. Encoded protein: CASSNGQGAPGELFF.

The V and J genes are TRBV14 and TRBJ2-7; TRBD2 is a possible D gene (6 bases). Germline CDR1 and CDR2: SGHDN and FVKESK. The V and J ends lost 2 bases and 0 bases respectively, with 11 bases between them. The CDR3 length is 15 residues. CDR3 sequence: CASSQLAESSYEQYF. The DNA of the CDR3 is TGTGCCAGCAGCCAATTAGCGGAGAGCTCCTACGAGCAGTACTTC.

This chain uses TRBV7-9 with TRBJ2-5, with 11 bases fitting TRBD2. CDR3 length equals 18 residues. The J segment lost 4 bases and the V segment lost 4 bases, leaving 14 bases of the junction unmatched. Germline assignment: CDR1 SEHNR and CDR2 FQNEAQ (reference sequence). The CDR3 protein is CASSYGKGTSGRGETQYF. The CDR3 nucleotides read TGTGCCAGCAGCTACGGCAAAGGGACTAGCGGTCGGGGAGAGACCCAGTACTTC.